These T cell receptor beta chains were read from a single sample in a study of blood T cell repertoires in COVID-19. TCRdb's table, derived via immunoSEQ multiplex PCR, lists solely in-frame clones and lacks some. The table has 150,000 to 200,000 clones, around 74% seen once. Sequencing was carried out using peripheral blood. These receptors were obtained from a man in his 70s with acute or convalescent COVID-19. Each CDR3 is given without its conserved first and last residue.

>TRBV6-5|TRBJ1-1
ASSPGANTEAF
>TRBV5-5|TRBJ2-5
ASKLGLLQETQY
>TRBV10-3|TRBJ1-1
AISETTGEAF
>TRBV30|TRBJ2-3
AWRGLGGDTQY
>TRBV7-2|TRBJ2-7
ASSYPGTTYEQY
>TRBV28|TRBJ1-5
ASRTILRTGGGQPQH
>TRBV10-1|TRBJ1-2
ASSEHRVDYGYT
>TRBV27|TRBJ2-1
ASSLFPESSYNEQF
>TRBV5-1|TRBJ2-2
ASSLRSGDTGELF
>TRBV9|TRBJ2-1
ASSGLGGYEQF
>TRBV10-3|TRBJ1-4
AITDGAEKLF
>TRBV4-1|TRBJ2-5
ASSLNLMTTGGTQY
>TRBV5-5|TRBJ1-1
ASSLEGGRTEAF
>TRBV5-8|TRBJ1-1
ASSFRQGAGGTEAF
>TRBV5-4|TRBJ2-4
ASSLKLAGVDIQY
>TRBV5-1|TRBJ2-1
ASSLVGSGNEQF
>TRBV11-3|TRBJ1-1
ASSLTGNTEAF
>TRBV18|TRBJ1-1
ASSPKGGNTEAF
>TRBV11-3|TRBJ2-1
ASSLVSSGSENEQF
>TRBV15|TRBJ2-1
ATSRDYLSYNEQF
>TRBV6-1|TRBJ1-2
ASSDGAGKGYT
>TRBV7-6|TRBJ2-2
ASSPTGTGKNTGELF
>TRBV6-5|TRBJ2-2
ASSKGQGNTGELF
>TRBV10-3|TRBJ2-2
AITGLAGQNTGELF
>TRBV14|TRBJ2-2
ASSQALIDYTGELF
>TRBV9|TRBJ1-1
ASSVGGELEVYTEAF
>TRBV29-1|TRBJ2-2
SVELAGANTGELF
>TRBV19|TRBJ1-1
ASSIIGDMNTEAF